The 11 T cell receptor beta chains below come from one sample, sequenced in a study of regulatory T cells in long-lasting Graves disease. To make TCR beta libraries, researchers used iRepertoire HTBI primers and Arm-PCR of CDR3 regions. TCRdb ran MiXCR on the multiplex PCR reads and lists one entry per CDR3 protein. The sample shows approximately 250,000 distinct CDR3 sequences, about 17% of them seen only once. Noted time point: newly diagnosed GD, antithyroid drugs for less than 3 months. PBMC RNA was the source of the TCR library. Sequencing used peripheral blood mononuclear cells (PBMCs), obtained at new diagnosis, from a patient treated with antithyroid drugs. These TCRs come from a female donor with Graves disease.

This clonotype came up many times. The V call is TRBV5-1, the J call TRBJ2-1; a possible D gene is TRBD2 (5 bases). Trimming shortened V by 4 bases and J by 6 bases, and 14 bases separated the two germline ends. The germline CDR1 and CDR2 sequences are SGHRS and YFSETQ. The CDR3 loop spans 14 amino acids. CDR3 loop: CASSLATSFNEQFF. The CDR3 bases are TGCGCCAGCAGCCTGGCAACTAGTTTCAATGAGCAGTTCTTC.

This clonotype occurred many times. One end of the junction varies from germline; a read error may be responsible. The chain joins TRBV7-2 to TRBJ2-1, with 8 positions matching TRBD2. Germline CDR1 and CDR2: SGHTA and FQGNSA. This CDR3 is built from 14 residues. CDR3: CASSLDTLREAGIF. The CDR3 DNA reads as TGTGCCAGCAGCTTAGATACCTTGCGGGAGGCTGGGATCTTC.

Comments on this clonotype: A far larger clone is one base from this, pointing to a likely read error. The DNA for the CDR3 is TGTGCCAGCAGCCCCCGGGGGCGGGGGTTGACCTACGAGCAGTTCTTC. It is translated as CASSPRGRGLTYEQFF. The J gene is TRBJ2-1, the V gene TRBV3-1; maybe TRBD2 (7 bases). The V gene's germline CDR1 is LGHDT and CDR2 YNNKEL (reference sequence). This CDR3 spans 16 amino acids. V dropped 4 bases and J dropped 10 bases, with 23 bases sitting between them.

This clonotype has ten or more counts. The chain combines TRBV6-5 with TRBJ2-7, with D uncertain. The CDR3 has 15 residues. Looked up from germline, CDR1 is MNHEY and CDR2 is SVGAGI. The V end lost 0 bases, the J end lost 2 bases, and 11 bases lay between the germline ends. The DNA for the CDR3 is TGTGCCAGCAGTTACTCGAACCAGCTAACCTACGAGCAGTACTTC. Encoded protein: CASSYSNQLTYEQYF.

The chain uses TRBV19 and TRBJ2-1, with TRBD2 matching 10 bases. Germline loops: CDR1 LNHDA, CDR2 SQIVND (reference sequence). This CDR3 is 18 amino acids long. V lost 3 bases and J lost 1; bases outside the gene matches: 9. The CDR3 DNA reads as TGTGCCAGTAGTATTGGACTAGCGGACTTTAGATCCTACAATGAGCAGTTCTTC. This translates into CASSIGLADFRSYNEQFF.

This clonotype has more than one count but fewer than ten. The J gene is TRBJ2-5, the V gene TRBV7-2; D perhaps matches TRBD1 (5 bases). Germline assignment: CDR1 SGHTA and CDR2 FQGNSA. Between the trimmed V and J ends, which lost 5 bases and 1 base, there was a span of 8 bases. The length of the CDR3 is 13 residues. The CDR3 DNA sequence: TGTGCCAGCAGCAAACAGGTCCAAGAGACCCAGTACTTC. It is translated as CASSKQVQETQYF.

This clonotype was seen at least ten times. The chain links TRBV7-3 to TRBJ2-1, with TRBD1 matching 8 bases. Trimming took 5 bases from V and 8 from J; bases not matched to a gene: 5. Germline CDR1 and CDR2: SGHTA and FQGTGA. The CDR3 has 13 amino acids. CDR3 DNA: TGTGCCAGCAGCCTCGACAGGGGCGATGAGCAGTTCTTC. This gives the protein CASSLDRGDEQFF. Supplemented by reference TRBV7-3 and TRBJ2-1, the full variable domain reads GAGVSQTPSNKVTEKGKYVELRCDPISGHTALYWYRQSLGQGPEFLIYFQGTGAADDSGLPNDRFFAVRPEGSVSTLKIQRTERGDSAVYLCASSLDRGDEQFFGPGTRLTVL.

This clonotype showed up many times. The gene calls are TRBV30 and TRBJ2-1; D is uncertain. Germline CDR1 reads GTSNPN; CDR2 reads SVGIG (reference sequence). Trimming took off 5 bases at V and 6 bases at J, with 11 bases between the two ends. The CDR3 is made up of 12 amino acids. The CDR3 region has the DNA TGTGCCTGGGCCGAGGAAAGCAATGAGCAGTTCTTC. As protein: CAWAEESNEQFF.

This clonotype was seen many times. CDR3 sequence (DNA): TGTGCCAGCAGCTTAGAAGGCCCAAAGCCCTACGAGCAGTACTTC. Translating it yields CASSLEGPKPYEQYF. The rearrangement uses TRBV11-2 and TRBJ2-7; D uncertain. CDR3 length: 15 amino acids. Trimming took off 0 bases at V and 2 bases at J, with 11 bases between the two ends. CDR1 and CDR2 from the germline V gene are SGHAT and FQNNGV.

Ten or more counts support this clonotype. The V gene is TRBV13, the J gene TRBJ2-5, with 7 bases aligning to TRBD1. CDR1 PRHDT and CDR2 FYEKMQ come from the germline V gene (reference sequence). After removal of 5 bases from V and 2 bases from J, the junction contained 8 bases not matched to a gene. The CDR3 contains 15 residues. In DNA form, the CDR3 reads TGTGCCAGCAGCCCACGGACAGGAGAACAAGAGACCCAGTACTTC. The encoded protein is CASSPRTGEQETQYF.

Comment on this clonotype: This sequence may be a read error, since a much larger clone differs from it by one base. This chain links TRBV3-1 with TRBJ2-2; maybe TRBD2 (5 bases). The CDR3 loop spans 13 amino acids. Germline CDR1 is LGHDT and CDR2 is YNNKEL (reference sequence). CDR3 amino acids: CASSPSYNGEPFF. The CDR3 bases are TGTGCCAGCAGCCCGAGTTATAACGGGGAGCCGTTTTTT.